This T cell receptor (beta chain) was identified in a study of cytomegalovirus exposure and HLA in healthy donors. 13 Jbeta primers and 60 Vbeta primers were used for the PCR. Method: immunoSEQ multiplex PCR; TCRdb's copy keeps in-frame clones and lacks some. The profile shows about 140,000 clones, 80% of them singletons. CDR1 and CDR2 from the germline V gene are SGHDN and FVKESK. The CDR3 loop spans 15 amino acids. The V end was cut by 0 bases, the J end by 3 bases, with 12 bases between. This clone was seen a single time. This rearrangement joins TRBV14 to TRBJ2-7; D is possibly TRBD1 (6 bases). Source material: PBMCs. This receptor was identified in a man in his thirties or forties in good health and CMV-seronegative. CDR3 region: CASSQDLGRGYEQYF. The CDR3 DNA sequence: TGTGCCAGCAGCCAAGATCTTGGCAGGGGCTACGAGCAGTACTTC. Full variable domain (rest looked up from reference TRBV14 and TRBJ2-7): EAGVTQFPSHSVIEKGQTVTLRCDPISGHDNLYWYRRVMGKEIKFLLHFVKESKQDESGMPNNRFLAERTGGTYSTLKVQPAELEDSGVYFCASSQDLGRGYEQYFGPGTRLTVT.